Described below is a single TCR beta chain sequence and its context. Trimming left V 3 bases short and J 7 bases short, with 15 bases between. CDR3 size: 15 residues. Looked up from germline, CDR1 is MDHEN and CDR2 is SYDVKM. This specimen comes from a study of blood T cell repertoires in COVID-19. As for the study in general: Donors in the United States, Italy and Spain gave samples during acute or convalescent COVID-19.

Profiled with immunoSEQ multiplex PCR; TCRdb holds only in-frame clones, not every one. This table holds about 87,000 clones, under 85% found once. Input material: peripheral blood. The TCR comes from a woman at least 80 years old with COVID-19, enrolled during active disease. The chain uses TRBV28 and TRBJ1-4; D gene unclear. The CDR3 coding sequence is TGTGCCAGCAGTTTGGGCCGGCTCCACAGTGAAAAACTGTTTTTT. Its protein product is CASSLGRLHSEKLFF.